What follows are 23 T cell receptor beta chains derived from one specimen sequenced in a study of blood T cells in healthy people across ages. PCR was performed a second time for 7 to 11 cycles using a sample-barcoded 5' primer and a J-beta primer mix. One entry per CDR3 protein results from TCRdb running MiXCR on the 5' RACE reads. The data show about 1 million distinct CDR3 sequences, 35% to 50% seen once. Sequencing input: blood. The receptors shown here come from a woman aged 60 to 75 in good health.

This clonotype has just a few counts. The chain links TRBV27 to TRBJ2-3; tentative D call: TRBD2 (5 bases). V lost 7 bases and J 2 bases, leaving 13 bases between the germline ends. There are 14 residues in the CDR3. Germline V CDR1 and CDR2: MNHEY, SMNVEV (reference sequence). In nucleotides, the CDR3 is TGTGCCAGCACTCCTATGGGAGACACAGATACGCAGTATTTT. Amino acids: CASTPMGDTDTQYF.

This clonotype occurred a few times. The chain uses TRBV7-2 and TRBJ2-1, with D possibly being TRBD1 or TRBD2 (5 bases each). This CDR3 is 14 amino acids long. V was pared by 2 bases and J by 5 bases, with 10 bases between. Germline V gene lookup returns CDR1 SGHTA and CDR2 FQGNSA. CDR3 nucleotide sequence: TGTGCCAGCAGCTTAAGGGGAGCTAACAATGAGCAGTTCTTC. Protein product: CASSLRGANNEQFF.

The CDR3 bases are TGTGCCAGCAGCTTGGCCTGGGACAGGGGACAACATGGCTACACCTTC. It specifies CASSLAWDRGQHGYTF. The gene calls are TRBV5-5 and TRBJ1-2, with 10 bases fitting TRBD1. The CDR3 runs to 16 residues. Germline assignment: CDR1 SGHKS and CDR2 YYEKEE (reference sequence). V was clipped by 0 bases and J by 6 bases; unmatched bases: 8.

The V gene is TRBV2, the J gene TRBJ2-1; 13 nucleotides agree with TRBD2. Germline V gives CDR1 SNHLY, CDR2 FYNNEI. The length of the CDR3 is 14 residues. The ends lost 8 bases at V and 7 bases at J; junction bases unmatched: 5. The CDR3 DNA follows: TGTGCCAGCCTAGGGACTAGCGGGGTTAATGAGCAGTTCTTC. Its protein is CASLGTSGVNEQFF.

DNA for the CDR3: TGTGCCAGCAGTCGCCCTGGGCTGGCGGATGAGCAGTTCTTC. This gives the protein CASSRPGLADEQFF. The J gene is TRBJ2-1, the V gene TRBV12-3 or TRBV12-4, with no clear D. The CDR3 loop spans 14 amino acids. Trimming removed 5 bases from V and 8 bases from J, with 16 bases in between.

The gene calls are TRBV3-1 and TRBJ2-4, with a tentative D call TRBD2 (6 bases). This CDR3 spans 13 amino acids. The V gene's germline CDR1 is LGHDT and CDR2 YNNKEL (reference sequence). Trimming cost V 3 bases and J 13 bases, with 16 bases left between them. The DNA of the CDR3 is TGTGCCAGCAGCCAGCCCACTAGCCCGGAGCAGTACTTC. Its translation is CASSQPTSPEQYF.

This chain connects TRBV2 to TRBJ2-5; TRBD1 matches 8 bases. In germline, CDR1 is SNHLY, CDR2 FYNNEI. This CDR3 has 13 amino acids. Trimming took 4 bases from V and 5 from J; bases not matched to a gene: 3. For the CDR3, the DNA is TGTGCCAGCAGTGGGGGACAGGAGGAGACCCAGTACTTC. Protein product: CASSGGQEETQYF.

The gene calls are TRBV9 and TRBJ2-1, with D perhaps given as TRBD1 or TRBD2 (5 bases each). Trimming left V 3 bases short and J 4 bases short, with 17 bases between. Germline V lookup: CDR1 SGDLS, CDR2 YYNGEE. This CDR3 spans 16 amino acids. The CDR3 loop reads CASSASGTPGYNEQFF. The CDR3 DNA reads TGTGCCAGCAGCGCATCCGGGACCCCGGGGTACAATGAGCAGTTCTTC.

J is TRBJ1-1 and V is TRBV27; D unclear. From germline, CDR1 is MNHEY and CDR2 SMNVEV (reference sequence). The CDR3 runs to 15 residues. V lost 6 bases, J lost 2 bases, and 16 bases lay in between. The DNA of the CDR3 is TGTGCCAGCAGCCTCCAAGGTGGGGTAAACACTGAAGCTTTCTTT. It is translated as CASSLQGGVNTEAFF.

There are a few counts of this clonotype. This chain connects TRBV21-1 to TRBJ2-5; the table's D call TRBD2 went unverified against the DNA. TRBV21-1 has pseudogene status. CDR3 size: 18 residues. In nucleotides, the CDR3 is TGTGCCAGCAGCAAACGGACTAAACAGGCGGGAGGGGGAGAGACCCAGTACTTC. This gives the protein CASSKRTKQAGGGETQYF.

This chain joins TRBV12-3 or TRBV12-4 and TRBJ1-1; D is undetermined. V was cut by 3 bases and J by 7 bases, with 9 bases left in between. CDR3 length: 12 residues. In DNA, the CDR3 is TGTGCCAGCAGTTTTGGTGGGAATGAAGCTTTCTTT. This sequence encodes CASSFGGNEAFF.

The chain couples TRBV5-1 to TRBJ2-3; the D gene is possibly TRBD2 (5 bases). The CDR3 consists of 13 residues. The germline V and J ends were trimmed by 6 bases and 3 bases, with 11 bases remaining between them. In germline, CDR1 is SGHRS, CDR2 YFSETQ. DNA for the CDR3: TGCGCCAGCAAGCTGGGAGCAACAGATACGCAGTATTTT. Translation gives CASKLGATDTQYF.

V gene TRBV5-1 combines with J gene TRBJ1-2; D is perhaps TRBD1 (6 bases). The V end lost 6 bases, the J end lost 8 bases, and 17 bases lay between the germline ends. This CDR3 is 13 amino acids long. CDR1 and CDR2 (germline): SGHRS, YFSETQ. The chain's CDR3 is CASKDWGARGYTF. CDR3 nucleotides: TGCGCCAGCAAGGACTGGGGGGCTAGAGGCTACACCTTC. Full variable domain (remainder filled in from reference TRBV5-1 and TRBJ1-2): KAGVTQTPRYLIKTRGQQVTLSCSPISGHRSVSWYQQTPGQGLQFLFEYFSETQRNKGNFPGRFSGRQFSNSRSEMNVSTLELGDSALYLCASKDWGARGYTFGSGTRLTVV.

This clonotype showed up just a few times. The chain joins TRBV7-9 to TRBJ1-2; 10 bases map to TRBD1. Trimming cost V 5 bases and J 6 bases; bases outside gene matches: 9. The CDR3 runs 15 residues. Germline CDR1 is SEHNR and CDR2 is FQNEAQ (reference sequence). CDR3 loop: CASSPITGTGDGYTF. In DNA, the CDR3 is TGTGCCAGCAGCCCAATCACCGGGACAGGGGATGGCTACACCTTC.

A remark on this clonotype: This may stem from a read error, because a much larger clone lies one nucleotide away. CDR3 protein: CTSSVEPHDEQFF. Written as DNA, the CDR3 is TGTACCAGCAGCGTAGAACCCCACGATGAGCAGTTCTTC. The chain uses TRBV9 and TRBJ2-1; D is unresolved. The CDR3 runs to 13 residues. CDR1 SGDLS and CDR2 YYNGEE come from the germline V gene.

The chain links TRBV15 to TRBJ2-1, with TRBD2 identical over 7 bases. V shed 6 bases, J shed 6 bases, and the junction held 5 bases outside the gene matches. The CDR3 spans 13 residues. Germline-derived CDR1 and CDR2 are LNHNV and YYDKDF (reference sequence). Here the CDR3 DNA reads TGTGCCACCAGAGAGGGGAGGGTCAATGAGCAGTTCTTC. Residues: CATREGRVNEQFF.

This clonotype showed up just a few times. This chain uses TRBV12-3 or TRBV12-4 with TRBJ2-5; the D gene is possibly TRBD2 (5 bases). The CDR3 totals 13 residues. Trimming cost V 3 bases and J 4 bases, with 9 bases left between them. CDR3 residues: CASSFGLTETQYF. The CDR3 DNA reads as TGTGCCAGCAGTTTCGGACTCACAGAGACCCAGTACTTC.

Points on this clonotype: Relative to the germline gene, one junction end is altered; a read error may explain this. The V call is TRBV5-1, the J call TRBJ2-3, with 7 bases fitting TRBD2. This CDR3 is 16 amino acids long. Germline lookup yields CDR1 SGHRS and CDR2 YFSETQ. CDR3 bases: TGCGCCAGCAGCTTGGAAGTGGGAGGGCCCCCAGATACGCGGTATTTT. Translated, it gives CASSLEVGGPPDTRYF.

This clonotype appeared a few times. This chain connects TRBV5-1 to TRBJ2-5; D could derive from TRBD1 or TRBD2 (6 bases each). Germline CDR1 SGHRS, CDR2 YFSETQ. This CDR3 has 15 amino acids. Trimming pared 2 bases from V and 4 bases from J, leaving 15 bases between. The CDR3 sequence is CASSFMGGLGETQYF. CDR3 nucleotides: TGCGCCAGCAGCTTCATGGGGGGCCTGGGAGAGACCCAGTACTTC.

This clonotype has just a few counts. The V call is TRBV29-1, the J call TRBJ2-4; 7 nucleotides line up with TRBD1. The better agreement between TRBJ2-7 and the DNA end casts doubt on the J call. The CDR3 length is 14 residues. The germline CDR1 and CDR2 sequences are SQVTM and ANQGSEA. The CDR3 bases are TGCAGCGTTGCTCAAATGGTAGGGGGCGGCGAGCAGTACTTC. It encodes CSVAQMVGGGEQYF.

The CDR3 is CASSGGLAGVGGETQYF. The CDR3 DNA is TGCGCCAGCAGCGGGGGACTAGCGGGAGTCGGAGGAGAGACCCAGTACTTC. The rearrangement links TRBV5-1 to TRBJ2-5, with TRBD2 matching over 14 bases. Germline values: CDR1 SGHRS, CDR2 YFSETQ. The CDR3 length is 17 residues. J was trimmed by 4 bases and V by 4 bases; bases with no gene match: 9.

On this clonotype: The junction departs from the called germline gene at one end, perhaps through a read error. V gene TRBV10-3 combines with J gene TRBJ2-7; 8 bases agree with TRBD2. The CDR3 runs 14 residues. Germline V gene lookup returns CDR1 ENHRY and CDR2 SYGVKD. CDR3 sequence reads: CAISIREGPYERYF. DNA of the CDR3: TGTGCCATCAGTATCCGGGAGGGACCCTACGAGCGGTACTTC.

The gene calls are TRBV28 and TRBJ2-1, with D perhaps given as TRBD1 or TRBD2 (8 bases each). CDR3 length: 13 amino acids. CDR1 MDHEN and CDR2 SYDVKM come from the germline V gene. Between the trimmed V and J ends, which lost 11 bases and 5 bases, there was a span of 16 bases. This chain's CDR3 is CAGRGGQDNEQFF. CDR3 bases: TGTGCCGGCCGGGGGGGACAGGACAATGAGCAGTTCTTC.